Detailed here is one TCR beta chain. The antigen is not known. This CDR3 has 14 amino acids. This sample was taken from a study of long-term antiretroviral therapy in people with HIV. Points from the study as a whole: The repertoire was dominated at all time points by clones expanded before ART. In HIV, the repertoires covered a tighter span of CDR3 lengths than in controls.

At the survey level, the v3.0 immunoSEQ assay was run. For each individual sample, sequencing targeted 40,000-50,000 T-cell genomes. The method was immunoSEQ multiplex PCR; TCRdb's version includes in-frame clones alone and lacks a portion of them. The table has roughly 16,000 clones, roughly 81% seen once. This chain uses TRBV21-1 with TRBJ2-5; the table gives TRBD2 as D, unverified against the DNA. TRBV21-1 corresponds to a pseudogene. The input for sequencing was unsorted PBMCs, taken 0.5 years after starting antiretroviral therapy. This receptor was obtained from a woman aged 40-49 years with HIV. In DNA, the CDR3 is TGTGCCAGCAGCCCCCCCGGGAGGGAAGAGACCCAGTACTTC. Encoded protein: CASSPPGREETQYF.